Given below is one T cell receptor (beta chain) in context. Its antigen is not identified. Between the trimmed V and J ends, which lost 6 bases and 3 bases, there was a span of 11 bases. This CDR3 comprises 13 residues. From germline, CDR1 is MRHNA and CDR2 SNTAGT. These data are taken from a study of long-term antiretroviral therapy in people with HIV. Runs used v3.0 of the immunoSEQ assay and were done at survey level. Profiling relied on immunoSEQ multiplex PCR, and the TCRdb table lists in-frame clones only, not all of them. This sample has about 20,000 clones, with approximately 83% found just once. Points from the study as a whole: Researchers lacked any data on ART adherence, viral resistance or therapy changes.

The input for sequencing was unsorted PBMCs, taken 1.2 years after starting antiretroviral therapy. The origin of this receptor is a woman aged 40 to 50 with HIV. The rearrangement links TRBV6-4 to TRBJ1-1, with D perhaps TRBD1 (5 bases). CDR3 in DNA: TGTGCCAGCAGCCAGGGACGGTACACTGAAGCTTTCTTT. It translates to CASSQGRYTEAFF.